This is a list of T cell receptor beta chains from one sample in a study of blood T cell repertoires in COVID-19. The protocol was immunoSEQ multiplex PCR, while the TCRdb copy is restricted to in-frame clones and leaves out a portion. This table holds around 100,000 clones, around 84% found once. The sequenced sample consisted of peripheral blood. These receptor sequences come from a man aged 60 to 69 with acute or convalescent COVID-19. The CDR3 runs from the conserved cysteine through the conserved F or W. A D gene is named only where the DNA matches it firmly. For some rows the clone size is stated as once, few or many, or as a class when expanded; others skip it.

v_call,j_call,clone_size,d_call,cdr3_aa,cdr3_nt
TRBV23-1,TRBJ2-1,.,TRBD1,CASSPLQGARTYNEQFF,TGCGCCAGCAGTCCACTGCAGGGGGCGCGGACCTACAATGAGCAGTTCTTC
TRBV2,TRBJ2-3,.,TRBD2,CASSLGLAGTDTQYF,TGTGCCAGCAGCTTGGGACTAGCGGGAACAGATACGCAGTATTTT
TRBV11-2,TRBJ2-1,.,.,CASSLPGEPSYNEQFF,TGTGCCAGCAGCCTCCCAGGGGAACCCTCCTACAATGAGCAGTTCTTC
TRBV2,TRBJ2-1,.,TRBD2,CASSALGLAATYNEQFF,TGTGCCAGCAGTGCATTGGGACTAGCGGCGACCTACAATGAGCAGTTCTTC
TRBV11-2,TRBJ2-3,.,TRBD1,CASSRDRGGTQYF,TGTGCCAGCAGCCGAGACAGGGGAGGTACGCAGTATTTT
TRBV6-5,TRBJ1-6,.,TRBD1,CASRDRRYNSPLHF,TGTGCCAGCCGGGACAGGCGATATAATTCACCCCTCCACTTT
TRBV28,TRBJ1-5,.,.,CASSFYLGRRNNQPQHF,TGTGCCAGCAGTTTTTATCTTGGGCGCCGAAACAATCAGCCCCAGCATTTT
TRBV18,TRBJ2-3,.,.,CASSPLHTDTQYF,TGTGCCAGCTCACCACTACACACAGATACGCAGTATTTT
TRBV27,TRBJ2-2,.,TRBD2,CASSLFQAGPLPGELFF,TGTGCCAGCAGTTTATTCCAAGCGGGACCCCTCCCCGGGGAGCTGTTTTTT
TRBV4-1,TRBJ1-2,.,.,CASSQAGSIGRLGGYTF,TGCGCCAGCAGCCAAGCGGGGTCCATTGGGAGATTAGGAGGCTACACCTTC
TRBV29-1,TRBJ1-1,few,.,CSLNTGGTEAFF,TGCAGCCTAAACACGGGCGGGACTGAAGCTTTCTTT
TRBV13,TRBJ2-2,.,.,CASGPLSTGELFF,TGTGCCAGCGGCCCCCTCAGTACCGGGGAGCTGTTTTTT
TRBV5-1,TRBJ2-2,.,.,CASSVTDSDTGELFF,TGCGCCAGCAGCGTCACCGACTCCGACACCGGGGAGCTGTTTTTT
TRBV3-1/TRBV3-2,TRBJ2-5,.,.,CASSPTSRETQYF,TGTGCCAGCAGCCCTACTAGCCGAGAGACCCAGTACTTC
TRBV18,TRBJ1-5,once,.,CASSPKGTGPEGSNQPQHF,TGTGCCAGCTCACCAAAGGGGACTGGTCCCGAGGGGAGCAATCAGCCCCAGCATTTT
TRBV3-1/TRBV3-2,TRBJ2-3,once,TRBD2,CASSQTSGRKDTQYF,TGTGCCAGCAGCCAAACTAGCGGGAGAAAAGATACGCAGTATTTT
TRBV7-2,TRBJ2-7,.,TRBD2,CASSPTSGYEQYF,TGTGCCAGCAGCCCGACTAGCGGGTACGAGCAGTACTTC